This TCR beta chain was sequenced in a study of neurological immune-mediated disorders. In this sample, this clonotype turned up many times. Using its own MiXCR run on the 5' RACE reads, TCRdb lists one record per CDR3 protein. The table has roughly 120,000 distinct CDR3 sequences, 3% to 3.5% seen once; the top ten hold 1.3%. CDR1 is MGHRA and CDR2 is YSYEKL in the germline V gene. There are 14 residues in the CDR3. V lost 4 bases and J lost 2, with 10 bases in between. The receptor's source is a woman in her 30s with multiple sclerosis. The sample comprised PBMCs. The rearrangement links TRBV4-1 to TRBJ2-3, with D unclear. The CDR3 reads CASSLTRPTDTQYF. The CDR3 DNA reads TGCGCCAGCAGCCTGACCCGCCCCACAGATACGCAGTATTTT.